The 5 T cell receptor beta chains listed next were all sequenced from one sample in a study of tumor-infiltrating lymphocytes in primary liver carcinoma. Making TCR beta cDNA involved 400 to 600 ng total RNA and a constant-region primer. Sequencing libraries for TCR beta derived from three nested multiplex PCR rounds that used slightly modified ARM-PCR. In the first two PCR rounds, TRBV1-TRBV30 forward primers were paired with a C-beta reverse primer, and each round lasted roughly 9 cycles. TCRdb redid the calling of the multiplex PCR reads with MiXCR, one entry per CDR3 protein. The profile covers 310,000 or so distinct CDR3 sequences, with less than 75% appearing a single time and 5.5% to 7% taken by the ten largest. Unsorted whole blood supplied the blood RNA, and germline DNA was isolated too. Material for sequencing was peripheral blood. The receptors derive from a man aged 35-49 years with primary liver carcinoma and hepatitis B virus infection.

As for this clonotype: A read error may be the cause here, since a much bigger clone is one base away. The V call is TRBV6-1, the J call TRBJ2-3; either TRBD1 or TRBD2 may fit D (6 bases each). There are 15 residues in the CDR3. Germline V gene sequence: CDR1 MNHNS, CDR2 SASEGT. Deletions cut 8 bases from V and 2 bases from J, with 17 bases between. Here the CDR3 DNA reads TGTGCCAGCTGGAGGGGCAGGGGAAACACAGATACGCAGTATTTT. This translates into CASWRGRGNTDTQYF.

This clonotype was found a few times. The gene calls are TRBV5-6 and TRBJ1-2; TRBD1 matches 7 bases. The germline V gene encodes CDR1 SGHDT and CDR2 YYEEEE. The CDR3 has 17 residues. The V segment lost 1 base and the J segment 0 bases; nucleotides outside the gene matches: 9. The CDR3 sequence is CASSLPNRGATNYGYTF. For the CDR3, the DNA is TGTGCCAGCAGCTTGCCCAACAGGGGAGCCACTAACTATGGCTACACCTTC.

Remarks on this clonotype: The conserved phenylalanine or tryptophan is not found at the CDR3 terminus, so this likely reflects a read error. This chain uses TRBV29-1 with TRBJ1-5, with 9 bases lining up with TRBD1. CDR1 is SQVTM and CDR2 is ANQGSEA in the germline V gene. This CDR3 comprises 14 residues. Trimming at V came to 5 bases and at J to 4 bases, leaving 6 bases not matched to a gene. In DNA form, the CDR3 reads TGCAGCGTTACTCCGGGACAGGGAAATCAGCCCCAGCATTAT. Protein product: CSVTPGQGNQPQHY.

Turning to this clonotype: A much larger clone differs from this one at a single base, so this may be a read error. This rearrangement joins TRBV5-5 to TRBJ2-7; D gene ambiguous. Looked up from germline, CDR1 is SGHKS and CDR2 is YYEKEE (reference sequence). The CDR3 contains 12 residues. The chain's CDR3 is CASTLALDEQYF. CDR3 sequence (DNA): TGTGCCAGCACCTTGGCCCTCGACGAGCAGTACTTC.

In regard to this clonotype: This sequence may be a read error, since a much larger clone differs from it by one base. V gene TRBV18 combines with J gene TRBJ1-1; D is ambiguous. Germline CDR1 and CDR2: KGHSH and LQKENI. The CDR3 runs 13 residues. V dropped 5 bases and J dropped 6 bases, with 13 bases sitting between them. CDR3 DNA: TGTGCCAGCTCAGCCTTACCAGGCCCTGAAGCTTTCTTT. As protein: CASSALPGPEAFF.